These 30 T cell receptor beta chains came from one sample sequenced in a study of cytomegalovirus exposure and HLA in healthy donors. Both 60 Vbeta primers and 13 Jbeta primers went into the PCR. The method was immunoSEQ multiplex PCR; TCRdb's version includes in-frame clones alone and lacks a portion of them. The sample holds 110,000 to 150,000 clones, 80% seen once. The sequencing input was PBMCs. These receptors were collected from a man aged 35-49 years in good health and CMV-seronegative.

The CDR3 reads CASSSMTTSGGTDTQYF. The DNA for the CDR3 is TGTGCCAGCAGCTCTATGACTACAAGTGGCGGCACAGATACGCAGTATTTT. The V call is TRBV5-4, the J call TRBJ2-3; tentative D call: TRBD2 (5 bases). From germline, CDR1 is SGHNT and CDR2 YYREEE (reference sequence). V was shortened by 3 bases and J by 1 base, with 18 bases between the two germline ends. There are 17 residues in the CDR3.

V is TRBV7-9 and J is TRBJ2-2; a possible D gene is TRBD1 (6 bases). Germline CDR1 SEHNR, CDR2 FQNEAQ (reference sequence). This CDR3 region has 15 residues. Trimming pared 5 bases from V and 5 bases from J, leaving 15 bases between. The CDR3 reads CASSQGSGRTGELFF. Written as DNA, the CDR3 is TGTGCCAGCAGCCAGGGGTCGGGGAGAACCGGGGAGCTGTTTTTT.

In DNA, the CDR3 is TGTGCCAGCAGAAAGACAGGCAGTACTTCACCCCTCCACTTT. Amino acids: CASRKTGSTSPLHF. This chain joins TRBV7-2 and TRBJ1-6, with a possible D match to TRBD1 (6 bases). CDR1 is SGHTA, CDR2 FQGNSA, per germline. V was pared by 6 bases and J by 9 bases, with 15 bases between. CDR3 length: 14 residues.

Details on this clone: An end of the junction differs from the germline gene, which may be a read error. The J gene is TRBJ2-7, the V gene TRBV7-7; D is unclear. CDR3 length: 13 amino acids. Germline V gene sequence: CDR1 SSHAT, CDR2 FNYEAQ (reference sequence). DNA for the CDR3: TGTGCTAGCAGCCCATCGAGGAACTACGAGCAGTACTTC. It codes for CASSPSRNYEQYF.

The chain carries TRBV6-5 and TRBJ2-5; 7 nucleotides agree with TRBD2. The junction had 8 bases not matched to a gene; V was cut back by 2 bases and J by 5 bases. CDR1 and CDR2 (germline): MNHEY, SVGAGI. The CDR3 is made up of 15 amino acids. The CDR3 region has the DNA TGTGCCAGCAGTTACACCCCGGATAGCGGGGAGACCCAGTACTTC. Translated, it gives CASSYTPDSGETQYF.

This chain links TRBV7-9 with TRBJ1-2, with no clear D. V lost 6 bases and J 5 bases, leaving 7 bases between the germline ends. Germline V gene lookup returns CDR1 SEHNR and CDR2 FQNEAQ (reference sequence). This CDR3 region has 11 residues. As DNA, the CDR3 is TGTGCCAGCAGTAACGGGTATGGCTACACCTTC. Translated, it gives CASSNGYGYTF.

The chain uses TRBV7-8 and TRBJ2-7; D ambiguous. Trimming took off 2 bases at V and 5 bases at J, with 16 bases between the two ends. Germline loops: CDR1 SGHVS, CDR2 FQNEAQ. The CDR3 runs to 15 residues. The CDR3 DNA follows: TGTGCCAGCAGCTTACCCGCCAGGCCCGGCCACGAGCAGTACTTC. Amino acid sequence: CASSLPARPGHEQYF.

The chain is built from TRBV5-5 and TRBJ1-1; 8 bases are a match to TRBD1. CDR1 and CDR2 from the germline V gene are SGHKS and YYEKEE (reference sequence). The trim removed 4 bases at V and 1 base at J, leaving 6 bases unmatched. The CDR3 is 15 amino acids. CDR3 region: CASSPRDRRNTEAFF. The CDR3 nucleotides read TGTGCCAGCAGCCCACGGGACAGGAGGAACACTGAAGCTTTCTTT.

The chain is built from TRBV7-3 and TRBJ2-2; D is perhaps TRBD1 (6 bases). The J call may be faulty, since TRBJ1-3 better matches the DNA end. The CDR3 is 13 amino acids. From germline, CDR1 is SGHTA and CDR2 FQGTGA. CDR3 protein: CASSLQGGNTIYF. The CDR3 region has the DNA TGTGCCAGCAGCTTGCAGGGGGGAAACACCATATATTTT.

Here the CDR3 reads CASSRVGGTEAFF. The CDR3 nucleotides are TGTGCCAGCAGCCGGGTCGGGGGCACTGAAGCTTTCTTT. This sequence joins TRBV7-2 and TRBJ1-1; a weak D match, TRBD1 (5 bases). V dropped 5 bases and J dropped 4 bases, with 11 bases sitting between them. CDR3 size: 13 residues. Per germline, CDR1 SGHTA and CDR2 FQGNSA.

CDR3 amino acids: CASRNTEAFF. The CDR3 nucleotides are TGTGCCAGCCGGAACACTGAAGCTTTCTTT. This chain uses TRBV6-6 with TRBJ1-1; D is unclear. This CDR3 spans 10 amino acids. The germline V gene encodes CDR1 MNHNY and CDR2 SVGAGI (reference sequence). The V and J ends lost 8 bases and 1 base respectively, with 2 bases between them.

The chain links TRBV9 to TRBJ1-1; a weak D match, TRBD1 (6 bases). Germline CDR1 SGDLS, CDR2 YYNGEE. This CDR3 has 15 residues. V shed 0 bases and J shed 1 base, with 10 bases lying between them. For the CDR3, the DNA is TGTGCCAGCAGCGTAGATAGGGGGAGGAACACTGAAGCTTTCTTT. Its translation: CASSVDRGRNTEAFF.

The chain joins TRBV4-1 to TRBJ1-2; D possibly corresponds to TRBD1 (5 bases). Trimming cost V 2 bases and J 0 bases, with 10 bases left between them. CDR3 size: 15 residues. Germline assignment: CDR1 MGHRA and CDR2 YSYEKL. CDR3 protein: CASSQPQTANYGYTF. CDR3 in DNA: TGCGCCAGCAGCCAACCTCAGACAGCTAACTATGGCTACACCTTC.

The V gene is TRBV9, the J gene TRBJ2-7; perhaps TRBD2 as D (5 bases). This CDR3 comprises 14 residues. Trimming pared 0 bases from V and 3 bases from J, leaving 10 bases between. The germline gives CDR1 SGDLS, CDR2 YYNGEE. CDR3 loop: CASSVATGFYEQYF. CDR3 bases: TGTGCCAGCAGCGTAGCTACGGGGTTCTACGAGCAGTACTTC.

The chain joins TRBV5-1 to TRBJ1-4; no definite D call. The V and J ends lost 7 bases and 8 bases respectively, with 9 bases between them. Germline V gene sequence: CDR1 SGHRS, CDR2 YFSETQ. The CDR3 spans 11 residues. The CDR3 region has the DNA TGCGCCAGCGCTTCGGGAGAAAAACTGTTTTTT. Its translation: CASASGEKLFF.

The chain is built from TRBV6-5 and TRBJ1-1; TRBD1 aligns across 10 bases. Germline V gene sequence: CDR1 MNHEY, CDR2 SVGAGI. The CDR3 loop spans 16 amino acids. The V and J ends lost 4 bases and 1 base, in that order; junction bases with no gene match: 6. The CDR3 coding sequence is TGTGCCAGCAGTTTTGACAGGGGGCTAAGGAACACTGAAGCTTTCTTT. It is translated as CASSFDRGLRNTEAFF.

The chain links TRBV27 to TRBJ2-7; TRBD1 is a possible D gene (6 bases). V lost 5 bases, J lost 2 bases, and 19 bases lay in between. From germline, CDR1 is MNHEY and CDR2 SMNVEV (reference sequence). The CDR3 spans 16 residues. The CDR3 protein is CASSTRQATRTYEQYF. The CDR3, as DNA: TGTGCCAGCAGTACGCGACAGGCCACGAGGACCTACGAGCAGTACTTC.

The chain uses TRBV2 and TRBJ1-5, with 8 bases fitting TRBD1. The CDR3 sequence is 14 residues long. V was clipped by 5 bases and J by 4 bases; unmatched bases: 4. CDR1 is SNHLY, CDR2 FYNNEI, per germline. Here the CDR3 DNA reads TGTGCCAGCAGTCTAGACAGGGGTAATCAGCCCCAGCATTTT. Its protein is CASSLDRGNQPQHF.

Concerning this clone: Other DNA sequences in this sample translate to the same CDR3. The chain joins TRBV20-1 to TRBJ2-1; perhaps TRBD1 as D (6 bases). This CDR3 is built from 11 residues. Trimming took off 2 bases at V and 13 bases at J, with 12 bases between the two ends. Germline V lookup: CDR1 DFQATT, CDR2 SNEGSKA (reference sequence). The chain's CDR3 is CSARTRDTQFF. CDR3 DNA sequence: TGCAGTGCTAGAACCCGGGACACTCAGTTCTTC.

CDR3 nucleotide sequence: TGTGCCAGCGGTCGGGACAGAAACTACGAGCAGTACTTC. Amino acids: CASGRDRNYEQYF. The chain couples TRBV2 to TRBJ2-7; 7 bases agree with TRBD1. The CDR3 has 13 residues. From germline, CDR1 is SNHLY and CDR2 FYNNEI. Trimming cost V 8 bases and J 3 bases; bases outside gene matches: 7.

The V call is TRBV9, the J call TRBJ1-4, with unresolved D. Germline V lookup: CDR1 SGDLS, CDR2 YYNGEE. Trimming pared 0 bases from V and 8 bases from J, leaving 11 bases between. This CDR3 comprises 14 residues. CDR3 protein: CASSVGGSNEKLFF. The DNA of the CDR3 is TGTGCCAGCAGCGTAGGTGGGAGCAACGAAAAACTGTTTTTT.

CDR3 sequence (DNA): TGTGCCACCAGCCGTAGGAGCTTTGGGGGCTACACCTTC. Encoded protein: CATSRRSFGGYTF. The J gene is TRBJ1-2, the V gene TRBV15; D call uncertain. The CDR3 covers 13 residues. The V gene's germline CDR1 is LNHNV and CDR2 YYDKDF (reference sequence). Trimming took off 5 bases at V and 8 bases at J, with 15 bases between the two ends.

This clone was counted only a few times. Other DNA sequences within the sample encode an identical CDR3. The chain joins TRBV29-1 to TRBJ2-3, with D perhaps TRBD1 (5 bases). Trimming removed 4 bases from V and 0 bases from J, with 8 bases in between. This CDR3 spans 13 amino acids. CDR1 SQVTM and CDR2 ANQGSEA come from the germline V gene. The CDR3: CSVGGRSTDTQYF. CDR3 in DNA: TGCAGCGTTGGGGGCAGAAGCACAGATACGCAGTATTTT.

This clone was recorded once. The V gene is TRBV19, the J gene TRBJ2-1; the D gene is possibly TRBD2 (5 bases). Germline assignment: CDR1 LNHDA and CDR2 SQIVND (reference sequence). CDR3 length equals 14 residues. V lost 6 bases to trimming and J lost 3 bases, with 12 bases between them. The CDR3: CASRWTEHYNEQFF. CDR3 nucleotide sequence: TGTGCCAGTAGATGGACTGAGCACTACAATGAGCAGTTCTTC. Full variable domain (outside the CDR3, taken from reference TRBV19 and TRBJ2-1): DGGITQSPKYLFRKEGQNVTLSCEQNLNHDAMYWYRQDPGQGLRLIYYSQIVNDFQKGDIAEGYSVSREKKESFPLTVTSAQKNPTAFYLCASRWTEHYNEQFFGPGTRLTVL.

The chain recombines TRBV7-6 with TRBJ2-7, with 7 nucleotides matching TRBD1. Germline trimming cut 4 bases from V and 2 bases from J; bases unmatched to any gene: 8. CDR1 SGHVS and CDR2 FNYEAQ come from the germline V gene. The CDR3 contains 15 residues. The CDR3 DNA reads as TGTGCCAGCAGCTCCATATCCGGGACAGCCTACGAGCAGTACTTC. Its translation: CASSSISGTAYEQYF.

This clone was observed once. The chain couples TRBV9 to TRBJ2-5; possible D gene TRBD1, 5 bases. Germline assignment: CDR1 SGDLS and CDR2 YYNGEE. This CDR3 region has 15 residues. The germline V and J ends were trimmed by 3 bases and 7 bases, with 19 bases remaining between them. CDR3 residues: CASSDQGTSFGTQYF. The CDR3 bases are TGTGCCAGCAGCGACCAGGGTACCTCGTTTGGGACCCAGTACTTC.

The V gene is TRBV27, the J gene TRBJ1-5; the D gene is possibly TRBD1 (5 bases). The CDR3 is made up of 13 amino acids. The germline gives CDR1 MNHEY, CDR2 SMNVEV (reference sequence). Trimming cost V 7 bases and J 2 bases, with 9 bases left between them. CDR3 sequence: CASTGGGNQPQHF. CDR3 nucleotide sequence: TGTGCCAGCACGGGGGGGGGCAATCAGCCCCAGCATTTT.

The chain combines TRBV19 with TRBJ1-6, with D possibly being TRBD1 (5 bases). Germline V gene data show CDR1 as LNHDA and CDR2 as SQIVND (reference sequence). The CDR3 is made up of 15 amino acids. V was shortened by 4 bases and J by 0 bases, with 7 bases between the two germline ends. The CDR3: CASSSGGSYNSPLHF. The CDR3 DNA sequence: TGTGCCAGTAGTAGCGGGGGCTCCTATAATTCACCCCTCCACTTT.

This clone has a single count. CDR3 in DNA: TGTGCCAGCAGCCCTCAGGGACAGTCAAGAGAGACCCAGTACTTC. It yields the protein CASSPQGQSRETQYF. The chain has TRBV7-9 and TRBJ2-5; 7 bases agree with TRBD1. There are 15 residues in the CDR3. V lost 5 bases and J lost 4; bases outside the gene matches: 10. Germline V CDR1 and CDR2: SEHNR, FQNEAQ (reference sequence).

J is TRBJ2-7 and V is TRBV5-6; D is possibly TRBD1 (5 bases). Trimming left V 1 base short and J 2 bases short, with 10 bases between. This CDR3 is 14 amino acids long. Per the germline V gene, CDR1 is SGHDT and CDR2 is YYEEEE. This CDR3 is CASSLRQSTYEQYF. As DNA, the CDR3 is TGTGCCAGCAGCTTGCGACAGTCAACCTACGAGCAGTACTTC.